The TCR beta chain under discussion was sequenced for a study of shared clonotypes between healthy human individuals. Study at large: Donors had three CD4 naive, three CD4 memory, two CD8 naive and one CD8 memory plate apiece. Points from the study as a whole: As a rule, naive subsets had a larger estimated richness than memory subsets.

Assay runs were performed at deep level. The table came from immunoSEQ multiplex PCR; TCRdb's copy has only in-frame clones and leaves some out. The sample shows roughly 1,500,000 clones, approximately 98% of them seen only once. Germline-derived CDR1 and CDR2 are SEHNR and FQNEAQ (reference sequence). The CDR3 contains 16 residues. V gave up 1 base and J gave up 4 bases, with 16 bases separating them. Note on this clone: Its antigen is currently unknown.

The J gene is TRBJ1-1, the V gene TRBV7-9; D uncertain. The receptor was isolated from a man aged 30-40 years in good health. The sequencing sample was made of naive CD4+ T cells sorted from blood. Noted subset: CD45RA+ positively selected. CDR3 loop: CASSLDMVAVGTEAFF. The CDR3 DNA follows: TGTGCCAGCAGCTTAGACATGGTTGCCGTTGGCACTGAAGCTTTCTTT. Based on the CDR3 plus reference TRBV7-9 and TRBJ1-1, the full variable domain is DTGVSQNPRHKITKRGQNVTFRCDPISEHNRLYWYRQTLGQGPEFLTYFQNEAQLEKSRLLSDRFSAERPKGSFSTLEIQRTEQGDSAMYLCASSLDMVAVGTEAFFGQGTRLTVV.